The present T cell receptor beta chain was sequenced within a study of blood T cell repertoires in COVID-19 (dated by TCRdb to between 2020 and 2021). The study in broad terms: Samples from collaborators originated in the United States, Italy and Spain and spanned both the acute and convalescent phases of COVID-19. The material from the prospective study consisted of cDNA or gDNA derived from T cells, B-cell-depleted T cells, or PBMCs. Subjects who had been exposed to COVID-19, were actively infected with it, or had recovered from it provided the deeply sampled blood TCRbeta repertoires that made up the dataset. A freely available public database, intended as a resource for researchers studying the immune response to SARS-CoV-2, is where the repertoires were released. Samples were obtained from the ongoing ImmuneRACE study (first 160 participants) and from some 1,300 subjects provided by 6 global collaborators. The sample metadata nearly always contained a de-identified subject ID, COVID-19 status, age in years and sex. HLA class I and class II types, where available, came from metadata supplied by the sample provider rather than from assay-based typing. Beyond this particular receptor, the publication reports: Clinical and demographic metadata were provided uncurated, with the amount varying by source and participant.

Collaborating institutions collected whole blood in K2EDTA tubes following their own protocols. For TCRbeta analysis, collaborators shipped samples as frozen whole blood, isolated PBMCs, or DNA extracted from either of those sample types. Of note for this clone: Its antigen is currently not known. No much larger clonotype is one base removed from it; base qualities were not supplied.

TCRbeta CDR3 regions were amplified from genomic DNA by means of the immunoSEQ Assay, a bias-controlled multiplex PCR. In the paper's pipeline: Within the assay, amplification of reference gene primers was used to estimate how many nucleated cells each sample contained. To quantify the absolute abundance of each unique TCRbeta CDR3 rearrangement, sequence reads were collapsed and filtered. For each sample, productive Simpson clonality was calculated as the square root of Simpson's diversity index across productive rearrangements. The table was pulled from immuneACCESS by TCRdb, which kept in-frame rearrangements only. Such tables lose some clones; where checked, under half of the loss comes from unresolved V genes, and the rest has no known cause. The D gene and trimming were derived from the DNA, and the V and J assignments and clone size from that table. The sample table contains tens of thousands of clones; only one count was recorded for roughly 80% of them. The leading ten clones occupy around 15% of the sample.

From the germline V gene, CDR1 is SQVTM and CDR2 is ANQGSEA. Reading from cysteine to phenylalanine, the CDR3 counts 14 amino acids. Kept here is only the CDR3 DNA, which spans 42 bases and is read in frame from base 1. At the junction V is shortened by 4 bases and J by 0 bases, with 13 bases in between. This chain is built from TRBV29-1 and TRBJ2-7, with the D gene too uncertain to name. Sequenced input: peripheral blood. The sequence derives from a woman older than 75 with acute or convalescent COVID-19. Read as DNA, the sequence is TGCAGCGTTGCAGGAAGGAAAAGCTCCTACGAGCAGTACTTC. Its product reads: CSVAGRKSSYEQYF.